Below are 8 T cell receptor beta chains sequenced from a single sample in a study of shared clonotypes between healthy human individuals (dated by TCRdb to about 2020). Libraries came from the immunoSEQ multiplex PCR assay. This immuneACCESS table, as held by TCRdb, lists in-frame sequences with V and J called but not all clones. Of the missing ones, under half trace to an unresolved V gene in checked studies; the others have no known cause. The table for this sample lists hundreds of thousands of clones; 74% of them were counted only once. Over 1.5% of the sample goes to the ten largest clones. Material for sequencing was memory CD4+ T cells sorted from blood. Interpreted using the paper, the cell subset or site label stands for: CD45RA-negative fraction. These receptors all stem from a woman between 25 and 40 years old in good health.

This clone was seen only once. The J gene is TRBJ2-5, the V gene TRBV5-8, with a possible D match to TRBD1 (6 bases). This CDR3 spans 15 amino acids. The V end was cut by 2 bases, the J end by 5 bases, with 16 bases between. Germline values: CDR1 SGHTS, CDR2 YDEGEE. This CDR3 reads CASSFLWAGEETQYF. The CDR3 DNA is TGTGCCAGCAGCTTCTTGTGGGCAGGGGAGGAGACCCAGTACTTC.

V and J are TRBV28 and TRBJ2-4; 7 positions match TRBD1. J was trimmed by 0 bases and V by 5 bases; bases with no gene match: 4. Germline CDR1 and CDR2: MDHEN and SYDVKM. CDR3 length: 15 amino acids. CDR3 sequence reads: CASSNRGLAKNIQYF. The CDR3 nucleotides are TGTGCCAGCAGTAACAGGGGTCTAGCCAAAAACATTCAGTACTTC.

This clone was seen only once. The genes are TRBV27 and TRBJ2-2, with a weak D call TRBD2 (5 bases). This CDR3 is built from 15 residues. CDR1 and CDR2 from the germline V gene are MNHEY and SMNVEV (reference sequence). V lost 3 bases and J lost 6, with 14 bases in between. The chain's CDR3 is CASSFSLGGSGELFF. CDR3 coding DNA: TGTGCCAGCAGTTTCTCCCTAGGAGGATCCGGGGAGCTGTTTTTT.

The chain links TRBV6-5 to TRBJ2-7; possible D gene TRBD1, 5 bases. The CDR3 is made up of 15 amino acids. Trimming stripped 0 bases from V and 3 bases from J, with 12 bases between. Germline V CDR1 and CDR2: MNHEY, SVGAGI. The CDR3 sequence: CASSYSPGPYYEQYF. The CDR3, as DNA: TGTGCCAGCAGTTACTCGCCAGGGCCCTACTACGAGCAGTACTTC.

The chain employs TRBV6-5 and TRBJ2-2; D remains unclear. This CDR3 is 13 amino acids long. Per germline, CDR1 MNHEY and CDR2 SVGAGI. V gave up 6 bases and J gave up 6 bases, with 11 bases separating them. DNA for the CDR3: TGTGCCAGCAGCCGCTCAGGCTCCGGGGAGCTGTTTTTT. Protein: CASSRSGSGELFF.

This rearrangement joins TRBV9 to TRBJ1-1, with 7 positions matching TRBD1. Unmatched junction bases numbered 7, after V lost 4 bases and J lost 1 base. The CDR3 spans 15 residues. The germline gives CDR1 SGDLS, CDR2 YYNGEE. The CDR3 region has the DNA TGTGCCAGCAGCACCCGGACAGGCTGGAACACTGAAGCTTTCTTT. It is translated as CASSTRTGWNTEAFF.

The chain employs TRBV7-2 and TRBJ1-1; TRBD1 might be the D (5 bases). The CDR3 spans 14 residues. Germline V gene sequence: CDR1 SGHTA, CDR2 FQGNSA. Trimming took 5 bases from V and 4 from J, leaving 14 bases between them. CDR3: CASSLQGGITEAFF. The CDR3 coding sequence is TGTGCCAGCAGCCTTCAGGGTGGTATCACTGAAGCTTTCTTT.

The V call is TRBV11-3, the J call TRBJ2-2; TRBD2 aligns across 7 bases. The CDR3 is made up of 17 amino acids. Germline CDR1 is SGHNT and CDR2 is YENEEA. V lost 5 bases to trimming and J lost 4 bases; unmatched junction nucleotides: 13. CDR3 region: CASSLSTGGRRTGELFF. The CDR3 bases are TGTGCCAGCAGCCTATCCACGGGCGGGAGACGCACCGGGGAGCTGTTTTTT.